This T cell receptor beta chain was profiled in a study of response to subunit inactivated influenza vaccine. General study results and limits: The authors suggested that few new T cells are recruited per seasonal influenza vaccination.

This CDR3 spans 16 amino acids. Germline V gene sequence: CDR1 SGHRS, CDR2 YFSETQ. Trimming removed 1 base at V and 0 bases at J, with 8 bases between. TCRdb reanalysed the RT-PCR reads using MiXCR and keeps one entry per CDR3 protein. The table shows some 800,000 distinct CDR3 sequences, with about 20% occurring only once. This clonotype turned up a few times. No antigen is known for it. The specimen comprised PBMCs from blood, sampled 5 days after vaccination. The rearrangement uses TRBV5-1 and TRBJ2-6; D unresolved. This TCR was sampled from a man in his forties or fifties who received an inactivated influenza vaccine. This chain's CDR3 is CASSLSVSSGANVLTF. In DNA form, the CDR3 reads TGCGCCAGCAGCTTGAGTGTTTCCTCTGGGGCCAACGTCCTGACTTTC. The entire variable domain, with the rest obtained from reference TRBV5-1 and TRBJ2-6, is as follows: KAGVTQTPRYLIKTRGQQVTLSCSPISGHRSVSWYQQTPGQGLQFLFEYFSETQRNKGNFPGRFSGRQFSNSRSEMNVSTLELGDSALYLCASSLSVSSGANVLTFGAGSRLTVL.